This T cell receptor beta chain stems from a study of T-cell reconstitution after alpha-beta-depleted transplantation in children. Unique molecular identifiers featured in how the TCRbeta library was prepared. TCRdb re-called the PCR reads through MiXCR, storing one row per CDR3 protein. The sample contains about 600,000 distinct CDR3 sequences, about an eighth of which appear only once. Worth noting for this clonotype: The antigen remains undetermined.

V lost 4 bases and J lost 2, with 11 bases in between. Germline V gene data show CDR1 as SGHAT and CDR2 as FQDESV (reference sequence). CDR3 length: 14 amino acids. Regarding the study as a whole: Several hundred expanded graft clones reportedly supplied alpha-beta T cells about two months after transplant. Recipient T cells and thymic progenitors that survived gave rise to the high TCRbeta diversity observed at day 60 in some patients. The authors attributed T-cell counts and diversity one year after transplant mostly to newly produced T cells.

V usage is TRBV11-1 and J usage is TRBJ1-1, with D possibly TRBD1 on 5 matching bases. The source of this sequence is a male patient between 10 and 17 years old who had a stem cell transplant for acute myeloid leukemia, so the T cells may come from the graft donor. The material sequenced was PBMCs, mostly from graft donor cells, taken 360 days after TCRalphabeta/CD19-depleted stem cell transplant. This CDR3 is CASSSGTANTEAFF. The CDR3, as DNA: TGTGCCAGCAGCTCCGGGACTGCAAACACTGAAGCTTTCTTT.